Here is one T cell receptor (beta chain) with its context. Its antigen is currently unknown. The sample belongs to a study of vaccination and CD4 T cells after COVID-19. This CDR3 is 17 amino acids long. Germline V gene data show CDR1 as MNHEY and CDR2 as SMNVEV (reference sequence). J lost 0 bases, V lost 5 bases, and 5 bases had no gene match. Treatment meaning: approximately 9-day PBMC culture with coronavirus spike peptide pools or control peptides (ViraFEST assay). The assay that was used to sequence DNA from cultured CD4+ T cells was the Oncomine TCR Beta short-read assay. TCRdb called the PCR reads again in MiXCR, with one record for every CDR3 protein. The top ten clones hold 10% to 15% of a sample with roughly 9,000 distinct CDR3 sequences, 26% of them seen once.

This clonotype originated in a human donor who had recovered from COVID-19. The gene calls are TRBV27 and TRBJ2-1; 12 nucleotides align to TRBD2. The input for sequencing was CD4+ T cells from blood, cultured in vitro, taken after SARS-CoV-2 vaccination. The CDR3 region is CASSLQTSGSSYNEQFF. The CDR3 region has the DNA TGTGCCAGCAGTCTCCAGACTAGCGGGAGCTCCTACAATGAGCAGTTCTTC.